This T cell receptor (beta chain) was retrieved from a study of T cells after yellow fever vaccination. The CDR3 loop spans 13 amino acids. V lost 5 bases, J lost 6 bases, and 13 bases lay in between. Per germline, CDR1 MDHEN and CDR2 SYDVKM. TCRdb reprocessed the 5' RACE reads via MiXCR and lists one record per CDR3 protein. Of 150,000 to 200,000 distinct CDR3 sequences listed, around 7.2% are singletons. This clonotype was found many times. The chain carries TRBV28 and TRBJ1-1; no firm D call. The source was CD4+ T cells sorted from PBMCs, collected 5 days after the first yellow fever vaccination. The clonotype was recovered from a man in his late teens or twenties who received the YFV17D yellow fever vaccine. CDR3 sequence (DNA): TGTGCCAGCAGTAAGACTGTAGCGCCTGAAGCTTTCTTT. Its translation: CASSKTVAPEAFF.